Given below is one T cell receptor beta chain in context. This record comes from a study of T cell changes during pregnancy in multiple sclerosis. This CDR3 has 16 residues. The junction had 4 bases not matched to a gene; V was cut back by 0 bases and J by 4 bases. Germline CDR1 and CDR2: SGHNT and YYREEE (reference sequence). Libraries were prepared by immunoSEQ multiplex PCR; TCRdb keeps only in-frame clonotypes and omits some of them. The sample records under 85,000 clones, around 94% being singletons. This rearrangement joins TRBV5-4 to TRBJ2-6; 7 nucleotides match TRBD1. Source: CD4+ T cells from peripheral blood mononuclear cells, taken before pregnancy. This receptor was identified in a female donor with multiple sclerosis, enrolled in a pregnancy study. The DNA for the CDR3 is TGTGCCAGCAGCTTGGGACAGGGATCCGGGGCCAACGTCCTGACTTTC. Its translation: CASSLGQGSGANVLTF.